This T cell receptor beta chain was identified during a study of a mutant IDH1 vaccine in newly diagnosed glioma (dated by TCRdb to the early 2020s). At the level of the whole study: Patients received eight vaccinations in weeks 1, 3, 5, 7, 11, 15, 19 and 23, corresponding to visits V03 through V10. Prior to enrollment, standard therapy consisting of radiotherapy alone, temozolomide alone, or radiochemotherapy with temozolomide had been administered to patients, with the combination being received by most patients. The roughly 30 treated patients were approximately 60% male and around 40% female, with a mean age of around 40 years. Six visits were used for peripheral blood collection: V03 (baseline), V05, V07, V10, V12 and V13. Vaccination began 4-6 weeks after radiotherapy alone, or alongside temozolomide cycles in the chemotherapy-containing groups. For exploratory analyses, longitudinal TCRB deep sequencing was carried out in about two dozen treated patients wherever samples were available.

Concerning this clone: This receptor's antigen is unknown. Qualities for individual bases were not recorded, and no much larger clone is one base off.

What the research found in general, with its limitations: The authors stated that sample limitations prevented analyses of patient blood samples from being reproduced. Pseudoprogression seemed to be unrelated to changes in the top peripheral T cell clonotypes found by TCRB sequencing. Immune responses induced by the vaccine were seen in about 93% of patients across multiple MHC alleles. Availability determined which PBMC samples were chosen for TCRB deep sequencing.

Reading from cysteine to phenylalanine, the CDR3 counts 16 amino acids. Only the CDR3 DNA is retained, 48 bases long and in frame from the first base. Ends trimmed: V by 0 bases, J by 7 bases; bases unmatched to a gene: 8. CDR1 is given as LGHNA and CDR2 as YNFKEQ, both from the germline V gene. The time point label for this specimen denotes: week 11, during vaccination. Every vaccine dose consisted of 300 ug of a 20-mer mutant IDH1 peptide in Montanide, administered subcutaneously together with topical imiquimod. Newly diagnosed WHO grade 3 or 4 IDH1-mutant astrocytomas showing loss of nuclear ATRX were present in the donors. The samples were drawn from NOA16, a multicentre, single-arm, open-label phase I trial in Germany that tested a mutant IDH1 peptide vaccine in humans for the first time. Genomic DNA for TCRB sequencing was extracted from EDTA blood using the DNeasy Blood and Tissue Kit. The protocol used for the library was the immunoSEQ multiplex PCR assay. The hsTCRB Kit was used according to the manufacturer's protocol to amplify rearranged TCR beta chain sequences. Sequencing of TCRB libraries was carried out on an Illumina MiSeq. Per the original workflow: The kit vendor's proprietary platform handled demultiplexing, trimming and gene mapping. This is the immuneACCESS table as TCRdb keeps it, with only in-frame sequences that have V and J called. A part of the clones is gone; compared with another copy, unresolved V genes explain less than half, and the rest is unexplained. V and J calls and clone size follow that table, whereas D and trimming were derived from the DNA. The sample includes 110,000 or so clones, with about 90% observed a single time. 0.55% to 0.7% of the sample lies in the top ten.

Sequenced here: PBMCs, sampled from a glioma patient whose treatment included an IDH1 peptide vaccine. This chain is built from TRBV4-2 and TRBJ2-1; 8 central nucleotides agree with TRBD2. This TCR derives from a woman aged 50 to 65 with glioma. The DNA sequence is TGTGCCAGCAGCCAAGATTCGGGGACTAGTAGGAATGAGCAGTTCTTC. The translation is CASSQDSGTSRNEQFF.